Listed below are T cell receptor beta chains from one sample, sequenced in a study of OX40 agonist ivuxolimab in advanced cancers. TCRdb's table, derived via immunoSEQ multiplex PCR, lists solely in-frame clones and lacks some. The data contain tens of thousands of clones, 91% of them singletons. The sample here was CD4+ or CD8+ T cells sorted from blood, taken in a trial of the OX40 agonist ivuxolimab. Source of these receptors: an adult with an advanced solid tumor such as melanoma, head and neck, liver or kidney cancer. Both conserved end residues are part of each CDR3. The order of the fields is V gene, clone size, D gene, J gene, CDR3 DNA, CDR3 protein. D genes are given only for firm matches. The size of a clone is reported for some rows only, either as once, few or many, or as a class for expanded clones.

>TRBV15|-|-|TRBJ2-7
TGTGCCACCAGCAGAGCGGAGAATCCCTACGAGCAGTACTTC
CATSRAENPYEQYF
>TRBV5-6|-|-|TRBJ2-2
TGTGCCAGCAGCTTTAGCGGCAACTACACCGGGGAGCTGTTTTTT
CASSFSGNYTGELFF
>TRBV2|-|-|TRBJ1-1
TGTGCCAGCAGCCTATATGAAGCTTTCTTT
CASSLYEAFF
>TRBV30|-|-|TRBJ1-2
TGTGCCTGGAGTGTCGCGGGCATCGGCTACACCTTC
CAWSVAGIGYTF
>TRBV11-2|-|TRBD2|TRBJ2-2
TGTGCCAGCAGCTTAGAGTGGCGGGAGTTCTCCACCGGGGAGCTGTTTTTT
CASSLEWREFSTGELFF
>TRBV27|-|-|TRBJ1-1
TGTGCCAGCAGTTTTACAGCTTCTAACACTGAAGCTTTCTTT
CASSFTASNTEAFF
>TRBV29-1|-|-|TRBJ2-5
TGCAGCGTTGACGGGGGAGAGACCCAGTACTTC
CSVDGGETQYF
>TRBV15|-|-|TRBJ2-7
TGTGCCACCAGCAGAGATGTCGGGACAAAGGAGGACGAGCAGTACTTC
CATSRDVGTKEDEQYF
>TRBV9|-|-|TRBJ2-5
TGTGCCAGCAGCGTAGAGGGCAGGCAAGAGACCCAGTACTTC
CASSVEGRQETQYF
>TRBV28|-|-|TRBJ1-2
TGTGCCAGCAGTTTCAGGCGGAACTATGGCTACACCTTC
CASSFRRNYGYTF
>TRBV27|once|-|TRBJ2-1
TGTGCCAGCAGTTTCGGGGGGCAGTACAATGAGCAGTTCTTC
CASSFGGQYNEQFF
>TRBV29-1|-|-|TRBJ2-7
TGCAGTGCCCTGCAGGCCAGCTCCTACGAGCAGTACTTC
CSALQASSYEQYF
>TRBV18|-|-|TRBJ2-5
TGTGCCAGCTCACCCACGGGGACTCCCGGCGAGACCCAGTACTTC
CASSPTGTPGETQYF
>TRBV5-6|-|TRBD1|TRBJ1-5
TGTGCCAGCAGCTTGTTGACAGGGGGAGATAGCAATCAGCCCCAGCATTTT
CASSLLTGGDSNQPQHF
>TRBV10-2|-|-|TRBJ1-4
TGCGCCACCCGCAGCGAAGCGAAACTGTTTTTT
CATRSEAKLFF
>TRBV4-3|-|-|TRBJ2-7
TGCGCCAGCAGCCAAGATTCCAGGGACGAGCAGTACTTC
CASSQDSRDEQYF
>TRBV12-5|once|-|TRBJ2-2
TGTGCTAGTGGTTTGGTATTGGGAGGAACCGGGGAGCTGTTTTTT
CASGLVLGGTGELFF
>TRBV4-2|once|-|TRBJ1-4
TGTGCCAGCAGCCAAGATCTATGGGGCCTCGAAAAACTGTTTTTT
CASSQDLWGLEKLFF
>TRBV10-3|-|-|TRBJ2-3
TGTGCCATCAGTGAGATATCGGGAGTGGTAGATACGCAGTATTTT
CAISEISGVVDTQYF
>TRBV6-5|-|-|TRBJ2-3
TGTGCCAGCAATCTTAGGGCGGGGGCCACAGATACGCAGTATTTT
CASNLRAGATDTQYF
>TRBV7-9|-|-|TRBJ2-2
TGTGCCAGCAGCCACACCCAAGTAGGGTATAACACCGGGGAGCTGTTTTTT
CASSHTQVGYNTGELFF
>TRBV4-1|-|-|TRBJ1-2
TGCGCCAGCAGCCAAGATACGGTTAACTATGGCTACACCTTC
CASSQDTVNYGYTF
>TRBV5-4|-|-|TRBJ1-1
TGTGCCAGCAGCTTACGGACGGTGAACACTGAAGCTTTCTTT
CASSLRTVNTEAFF
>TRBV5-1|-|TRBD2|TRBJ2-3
TGCGCCAGCAGCTTGGCTAGCGGGAGTTACGCAGATACGCAGTATTTT
CASSLASGSYADTQYF
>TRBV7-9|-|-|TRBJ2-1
TGTGCCAGCAGCCCTTTTGAGGGGCCCGTCTTTGAGCAGTTCTTC
CASSPFEGPVFEQFF
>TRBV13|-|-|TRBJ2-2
TGTGCCAGCAGCTTAGGTACCGGGGAGCTGTTTTTT
CASSLGTGELFF